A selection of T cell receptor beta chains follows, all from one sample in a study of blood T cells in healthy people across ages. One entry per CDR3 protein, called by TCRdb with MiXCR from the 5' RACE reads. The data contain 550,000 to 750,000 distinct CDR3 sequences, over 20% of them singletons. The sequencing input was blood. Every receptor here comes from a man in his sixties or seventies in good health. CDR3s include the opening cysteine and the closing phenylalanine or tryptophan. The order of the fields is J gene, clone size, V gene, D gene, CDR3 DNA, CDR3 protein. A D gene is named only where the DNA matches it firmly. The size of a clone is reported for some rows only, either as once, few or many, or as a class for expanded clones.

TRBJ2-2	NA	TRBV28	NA	TGTGCCAGCAGCCGCTTGGTGTTACCGAACACCGGGGAGCTGTTTTTT	CASSRLVLPNTGELFF
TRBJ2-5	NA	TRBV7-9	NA	TGTGCCAGCAGCTTAGCTCCGAACGCGCGCAGGAGGTCAGAGACCCAGTACTTC	CASSLAPNARRRSETQYF
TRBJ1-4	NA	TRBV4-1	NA	TGCGCCAGCAGCCAAGAGGGCAAGACAACTAATGAAAAACTGTTTTTT	CASSQEGKTTNEKLFF
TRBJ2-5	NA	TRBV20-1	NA	TGCAGTGCTAGAGGGGTTATAGCGGCCCAAGAGACCCAGTACTTC	CSARGVIAAQETQYF
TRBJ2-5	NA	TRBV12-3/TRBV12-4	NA	TGTGCCAGCAGTTTAGAGGGGGATTTCGGGACCCAGTACTTC	CASSLEGDFGTQYF
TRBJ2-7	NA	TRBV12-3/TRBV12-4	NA	TGTGCCAGCAGCCGTAACGGTGCCGAGCAGTACTTC	CASSRNGAEQYF
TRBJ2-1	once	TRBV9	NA	TGTGCCAGCAGCCCACGTCGACAGATTCCAGACAAGGAGCAGTTCTTC	CASSPRRQIPDKEQFF
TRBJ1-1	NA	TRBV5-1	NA	TGCGCCACCAGTACGGGAGCCATGAACACTGAAGCTTTCTTT	CATSTGAMNTEAFF
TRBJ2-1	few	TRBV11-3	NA	TGTGCCAGCAGCTTAGAGATAAACAATGAGCAGTTCTTC	CASSLEINNEQFF
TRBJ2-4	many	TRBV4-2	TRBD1	TGTGCCAGCAGCCAAGAGGGAACCAATCCCAGGGGGCTAGCCAAAAACATTCAGTACTTC	CASSQEGTNPRGLAKNIQYF
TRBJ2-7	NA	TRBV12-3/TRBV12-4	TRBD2	TGTGCCAGCAGTTTAGGGTCCAGCGGGAGTCCTTACGAGCAGTACTTC	CASSLGSSGSPYEQYF
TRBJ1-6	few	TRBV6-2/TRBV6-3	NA	TGTGCCAGCAGTTACGAGGTGTCCAATTCACCCCTCCACTTT	CASSYEVSNSPLHF
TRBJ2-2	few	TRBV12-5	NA	TGTGCTACCATCTGGGGGCACCCGAACACCGGGGAGCTGTTTTTT	CATIWGHPNTGELFF
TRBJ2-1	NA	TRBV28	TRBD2	TGTGCCAGCACCTGGGGGACTACCAATGAGCAGTTCTTC	CASTWGTTNEQFF
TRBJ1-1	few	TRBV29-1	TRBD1	TGCAGCATGTGGACAGGGAGCCCTGGTACTGAAGCTTTCTTT	CSMWTGSPGTEAFF
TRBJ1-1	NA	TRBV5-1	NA	TGCGCCAGCAGCCCCCCAAAAGGAGGGAACACTGAAGCTTTCTTT	CASSPPKGGNTEAFF
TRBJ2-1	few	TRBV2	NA	TGTGCCAGCAGCCCCCAGCGCTCCTACAATGAGCAGTTCTTC	CASSPQRSYNEQFF
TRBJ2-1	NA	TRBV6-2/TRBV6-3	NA	TGTGCCAGCAGTTCTAGTCGGGCTAGCATAAACAATGAGCAGTTCTTC	CASSSSRASINNEQFF
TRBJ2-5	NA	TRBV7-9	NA	TGTGCCAGCAGCCAAAACCGACAGGTGGCCTTCGAGACCCAGTACTTC	CASSQNRQVAFETQYF
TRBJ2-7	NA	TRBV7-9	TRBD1	TGTGCCAGCAGCTTATCCGGGACAGGGGCAGGCGAGCAGTACTTC	CASSLSGTGAGEQYF
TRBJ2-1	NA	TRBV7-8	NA	TGTGCCAGCAGCTTACTCGGGAATCCCTACGAGCAGTTCTTC	CASSLLGNPYEQFF
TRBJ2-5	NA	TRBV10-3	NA	TGTGCCAGAGACGACCTCCAAGAGACCCGGTACTTC	CARDDLQETRYF
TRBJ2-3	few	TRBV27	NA	TGTGCCAGCAGTTTACGAGAAGGGGGTACGCAGTATTTT	CASSLREGGTQYF
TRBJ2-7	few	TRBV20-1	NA	TGCAGTGCTAGCCCAGGTCACGAGCAGTACTTC	CSASPGHEQYF
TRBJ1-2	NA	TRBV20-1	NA	TGCAGTGCTAGACCCTGGGGGGGCAGCTATGGCTACACCTTC	CSARPWGGSYGYTF
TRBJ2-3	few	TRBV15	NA	TGTGCCACCAGCAGAGATGTGGGGCTCACAGATACGCAGTATTTT	CATSRDVGLTDTQYF
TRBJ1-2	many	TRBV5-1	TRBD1	TGCGCCAGCAGCGGGCAGAGACAGGGGTTGGCCTATGGCTACACCTTC	CASSGQRQGLAYGYTF
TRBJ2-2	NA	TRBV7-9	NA	TGTGCCAGCAGCTTCCAGACCCCATCTAGCACCGGGGAGCTGTTTTTT	CASSFQTPSSTGELFF
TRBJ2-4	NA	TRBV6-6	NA	TGTGCCAGCAAGATTCGACAGGCTGTAGCCAAAAACATTCAGTACTTC	CASKIRQAVAKNIQYF
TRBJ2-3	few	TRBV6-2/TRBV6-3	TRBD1	TGTGCCAGCAGTAATTCCGGGACAGCAAGCACAGATACGCAGTATTTT	CASSNSGTASTDTQYF
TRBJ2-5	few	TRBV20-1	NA	TGCAGTGCTAGAGAAAACTGGGAGACCCAGTACTTC	CSARENWETQYF
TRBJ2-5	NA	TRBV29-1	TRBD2	TGCAGCGTTGAACCTGGGGCTAGCGGGAGAGTAGAGACCCAGTACTTC	CSVEPGASGRVETQYF
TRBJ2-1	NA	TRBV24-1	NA	TGTGCCACCAGTGATTTGATGCGGGAAGGCGGGAATGAGCAGTTCTTC	CATSDLMREGGNEQFF
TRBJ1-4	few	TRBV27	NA	TGTGCCAGCAGTTTAAGCAGGCCTAGGGAAAAACTGTTTTTT	CASSLSRPREKLFF
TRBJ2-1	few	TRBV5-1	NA	TGCGCCAGCAGCCCCATAGGGGGTCGAGAAAATGAGCAGTTCTTC	CASSPIGGRENEQFF
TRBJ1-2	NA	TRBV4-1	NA	TGCGCCAGCAGCCAAGATCCCAGTCCTGATGGCTACACCTTC	CASSQDPSPDGYTF
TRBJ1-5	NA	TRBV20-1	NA	TGCAGTGCGGGAGGCAGTAGCAATCAGCCCCAGCATTTT	CSAGGSSNQPQHF
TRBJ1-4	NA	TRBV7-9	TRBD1	TGTGCCAGCAGCACAATAACAGGGGGCGATACTAATGAAAAACTGTTTTTT	CASSTITGGDTNEKLFF
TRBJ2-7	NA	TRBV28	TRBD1	TGTGCCAGCAGTCTGGGGACAGGGGACTCTTCCTACGAGCAGTACTTC	CASSLGTGDSSYEQYF
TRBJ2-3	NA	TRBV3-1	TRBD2	TGTGCCAGCAGCCCAACTAGCGGATGGGATACGCAGTATTTT	CASSPTSGWDTQYF
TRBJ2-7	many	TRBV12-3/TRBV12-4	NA	TGTGCCAGCAGTTTCAGGGTATCCGACGAGCAGTACTTC	CASSFRVSDEQYF
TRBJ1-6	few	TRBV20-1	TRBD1	TGCAGTGCTGACGACAGGGGTTCCTATAATTCACCCCTCCACTTT	CSADDRGSYNSPLHF
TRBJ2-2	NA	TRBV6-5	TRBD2	TGTGCCAGCAGTCGGCGGGGGGGAGATACCGGGGAGCTGTTTTTT	CASSRRGGDTGELFF
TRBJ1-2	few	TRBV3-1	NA	TGTGCCAGCAGCCAAGAGTCGGGATCCTCCTATGGCTACACCTTC	CASSQESGSSYGYTF
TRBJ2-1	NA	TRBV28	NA	TGTGCCAGCAGTCACCAAAATACAGGGTTGTACGAGCAGTGCTTC	CASSHQNTGLYEQCF
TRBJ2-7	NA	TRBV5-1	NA	TGCGCCAGCAGCTATGTGGGCGGGATCGACGAGCAGTACTTC	CASSYVGGIDEQYF
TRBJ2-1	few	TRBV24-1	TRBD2	TGTGCCACCAGTGATTTCGGAGCGGGAGGACAAAATGAGCAGTTCTTC	CATSDFGAGGQNEQFF
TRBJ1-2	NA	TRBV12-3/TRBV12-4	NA	TGTGCCAGCAGTTTAAGTACGGGCCGGGCTAACTATGGCTACACCTTC	CASSLSTGRANYGYTF
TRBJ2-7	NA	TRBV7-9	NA	TGTGCCAGCAGCTTATCGGCCGGACCCAGGGGTGGGCAGTACTTC	CASSLSAGPRGGQYF
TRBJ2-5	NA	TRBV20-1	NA	TGCAGTGCTAGAGATCAGGGGCCGGGAAAGAAGACCCAGTACTTC	CSARDQGPGKKTQYF
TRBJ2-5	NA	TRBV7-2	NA	TGTGCCAGCAGCTTCCACCCCGGGGAGACCCAGTACTTC	CASSFHPGETQYF
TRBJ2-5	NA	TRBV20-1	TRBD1	TGCAGTGCTAGCCCCGACAGGGGGCCCGGATTAGAGACCCAGTACTTC	CSASPDRGPGLETQYF
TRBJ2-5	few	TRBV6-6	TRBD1	TGTGCCAGCAGTTTCGGACAGGGCTTAGAGACCCAGTACTTC	CASSFGQGLETQYF
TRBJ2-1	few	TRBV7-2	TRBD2	TGTGCCAGCAGCACTACTAGCGGGGTCACCTACAATGAGCAGTTCTTC	CASSTTSGVTYNEQFF
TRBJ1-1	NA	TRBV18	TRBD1	TGTGCCAGCTCACCAACCGGGACAGGGCTCACTGAAGCTTTCTTT	CASSPTGTGLTEAFF
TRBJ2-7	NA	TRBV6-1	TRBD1	TGTGCCAGCAGTGGGACAGGGGTCCACGAGCAGTACTTC	CASSGTGVHEQYF
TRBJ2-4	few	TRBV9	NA	TGTGCCAGCAACCCGAGCCCGTTCAGGGAGAACATTCAGTACTTC	CASNPSPFRENIQYF